The TCR beta chain described here comes from a study of T cell repertoires in cytomegalovirus infection. General study points: CMV-specific HLA-C-restricted TCR beta clonotypes dominated the ex vivo response.

Only a few counts were recorded for this clonotype. Its antigen is still unknown. TCRdb re-called the reads with MiXCR, one entry per CDR3 protein. This table holds 110,000 to 150,000 distinct CDR3 sequences, 30% to 40% found once. The CDR3 runs to 11 residues. J was trimmed by 7 bases and V by 8 bases; bases with no gene match: 3. Germline V gene data show CDR1 as MGHDK and CDR2 as SYGVNS. This specimen consisted of CD8+ T cells from cultured PBMCs, obtained from culture after CMV antigen stimulation. The gene calls are TRBV25-1 and TRBJ2-3, with 7 bases that match TRBD1. The origin of this receptor is a human donor in good health (CMV status not recorded). Some clones in this sample may be carry-over from other donors' samples. The CDR3 nucleotides read TGTGCCAGCTTAGGGGGCCATACGCAGTATTTT. It encodes CASLGGHTQYF.